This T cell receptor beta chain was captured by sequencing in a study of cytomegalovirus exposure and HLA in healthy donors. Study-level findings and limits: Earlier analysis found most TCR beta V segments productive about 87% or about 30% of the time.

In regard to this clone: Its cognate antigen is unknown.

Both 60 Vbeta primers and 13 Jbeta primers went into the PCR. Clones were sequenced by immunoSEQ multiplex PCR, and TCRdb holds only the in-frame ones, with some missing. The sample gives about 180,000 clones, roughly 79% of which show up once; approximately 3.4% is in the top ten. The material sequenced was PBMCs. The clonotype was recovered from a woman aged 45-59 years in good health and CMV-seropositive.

CDR3 sequence reads: CASSPLGTATNEKLFF. The CDR3 DNA reads as TGTGCCAGCAGCCCCCTCGGGACAGCAACTAATGAAAAACTGTTTTTT. V usage is TRBV11-2 and J usage is TRBJ1-4; 7 bases align to TRBD1. V lost 5 bases, J lost 0 bases, and 6 bases stayed unmatched. This CDR3 comprises 16 residues. The V gene's germline CDR1 is SGHAT and CDR2 FQNNGV.